Below are 28 T cell receptor beta chains sequenced from a single sample in a study of T cell responses to AZD1222 COVID-19 vaccine. The assay was immunoSEQ multiplex PCR, and TCRdb's table has in-frame clones only and misses some. The data show 100,000 to 150,000 clones, approximately 90% seen once. The specimen comprised peripheral blood, sampled 28 days after the second AZD1222 dose. These receptors were collected from an adult who received the AZD1222 COVID-19 vaccine.

The chain uses TRBV29-1 and TRBJ2-5; D may match TRBD1 or TRBD2 (5 bases each). CDR3 length: 11 amino acids. V was pared by 7 bases and J by 2 bases, with 8 bases between. The germline V gene encodes CDR1 SQVTM and CDR2 ANQGSEA. The CDR3 DNA reads TGCAGCGCGGGACCTCAAGAGACCCAGTACTTC. Translated, it gives CSAGPQETQYF.

The chain employs TRBV5-1 and TRBJ1-1; D not certain. Per germline, CDR1 SGHRS and CDR2 YFSETQ. The germline V and J ends were trimmed by 3 bases and 11 bases, with 14 bases remaining between them. CDR3 size: 12 residues. CDR3 sequence: CASSSVREEAFF. The CDR3 DNA sequence: TGCGCCAGCAGCTCTGTAAGAGAGGAGGCTTTCTTT.

The chain uses TRBV4-1 and TRBJ1-2, with 7 positions matching TRBD1. This CDR3 region has 16 residues. Germline CDR1 is MGHRA and CDR2 is YSYEKL. J was trimmed by 8 bases and V by 0 bases; bases with no gene match: 12. DNA of the CDR3: TGCGCCAGCAGCCAAGATTGGGGGACAGCCTTGGGGGGCTACACCTTC. This gives the protein CASSQDWGTALGGYTF.

This chain connects TRBV5-1 to TRBJ2-5, with 9 bases identical to TRBD1. Germline V gene data show CDR1 as SGHRS and CDR2 as YFSETQ. After removal of 8 bases from V and 1 base from J, the junction contained 9 bases not matched to a gene. The CDR3 is made up of 15 amino acids. CDR3 DNA sequence: TGCGCCAGTTCCCTACAGGGGGCGAGCCAAGAGACCCAGTACTTC. This sequence encodes CASSLQGASQETQYF.

This clone has just a few counts. CDR3 DNA sequence: TGTGCCACCAGCGAACAGACAGGGGGACTTAACTATGGCTACACCTTC. This gives the protein CATSEQTGGLNYGYTF. The V call is TRBV15, the J call TRBJ1-2; 9 bases are shared with TRBD1. The CDR3 has 16 amino acids. Per germline, CDR1 LNHNV and CDR2 YYDKDF (reference sequence). The trim removed 5 bases at V and 1 base at J, leaving 8 bases unmatched.

The chain employs TRBV5-8 and TRBJ2-3; a possible D gene is TRBD1 (6 bases). The germline CDR1 and CDR2 sequences are SGHTS and YDEGEE. The CDR3 consists of 14 residues. Trimming left V 3 bases short and J 2 bases short, with 10 bases between. For the CDR3, the DNA is TGTGCCAGCAGCTCCGACAGGCCCACAGATACGCAGTATTTT. It yields the protein CASSSDRPTDTQYF.

The chain joins TRBV14 to TRBJ1-6; D may be TRBD1 (5 bases). Trimming shortened V by 0 bases and J by 6 bases, and 6 bases separated the two germline ends. This CDR3 comprises 14 residues. Germline CDR1 reads SGHDN; CDR2 reads FVKESK. The CDR3 loop is CASSQDRGNSPLHF. In DNA, the CDR3 is TGTGCCAGCAGCCAAGATAGGGGTAATTCACCCCTCCACTTT. The full variable domain, its missing parts supplied by reference TRBV14 and TRBJ1-6, is EAGVTQFPSHSVIEKGQTVTLRCDPISGHDNLYWYRRVMGKEIKFLLHFVKESKQDESGMPNNRFLAERTGGTYSTLKVQPAELEDSGVYFCASSQDRGNSPLHFGNGTRLTVT.

The gene calls are TRBV30 and TRBJ1-4; TRBD1 aligns across 9 bases. The CDR3 runs 14 residues. V lost 8 bases, J lost 6 bases, and 10 bases stayed unmatched. CDR1 GTSNPN and CDR2 SVGIG come from the germline V gene (reference sequence). The CDR3 loop is CAKGTGNIDEKLFF. The CDR3 nucleotides are TGTGCCAAAGGGACAGGGAACATTGATGAAAAACTGTTTTTT.

This clone has just one count. The rearrangement uses TRBV15 and TRBJ2-2; possibly TRBD2 for D (6 bases). This CDR3 contains 17 residues. Per the germline V gene, CDR1 is LNHNV and CDR2 is YYDKDF (reference sequence). V shed 1 base and J shed 6 bases, with 18 bases lying between them. CDR3 nucleotide sequence: TGTGCCACCAGCAGAGTGGGGACGGGAGATGTTTCCGGGGAGCTGTTTTTT. The encoded protein is CATSRVGTGDVSGELFF.

The V call is TRBV7-3, the J call TRBJ2-2, with 8 bases identical to TRBD2. After removal of 5 bases from V and 6 bases from J, the junction contained 26 bases not matched to a gene. The CDR3 contains 21 residues. CDR1 is SGHTA, CDR2 FQGTGA, per germline. The CDR3 here is CASSQRTVLREVRIGAGELFF. Written as DNA, the CDR3 is TGTGCCAGCAGCCAAAGGACGGTCTTGCGGGAGGTTCGAATAGGCGCCGGGGAGCTGTTTTTT. Looking up the rest from reference TRBV7-3 and TRBJ2-2 gives the full variable domain: GAGVSQTPSNKVTEKGKYVELRCDPISGHTALYWYRQSLGQGPEFLIYFQGTGAADDSGLPNDRFFAVRPEGSVSTLKIQRTERGDSAVYLCASSQRTVLREVRIGAGELFFGEGSRLTVL.

This clone has more than one count but fewer than ten. This chain joins TRBV6-5 and TRBJ1-3; D is undetermined. The CDR3 is made up of 13 amino acids. Looked up from germline, CDR1 is MNHEY and CDR2 is SVGAGI. V dropped 5 bases and J dropped 2 bases, with 7 bases sitting between them. The CDR3 DNA follows: TGTGCCAGCAGTCTTCTTACTGGAAACACCATATATTTT. Amino acids: CASSLLTGNTIYF.

The J gene is TRBJ1-4, the V gene TRBV9; 9 positions match TRBD1. This CDR3 comprises 15 residues. With 0 bases clipped from V and 8 bases from J, the junction kept 5 bases outside the gene matches. The germline V gene has CDR1 SGDLS and CDR2 YYNGEE. CDR3 coding DNA: TGTGCCAGCAGCGTAGGTAGGACAGGGGCCGAAAAACTGTTTTTT. Its protein is CASSVGRTGAEKLFF.

The chain links TRBV28 to TRBJ1-1, with D possibly TRBD1 on 5 matching bases. Per germline, CDR1 MDHEN and CDR2 SYDVKM. The CDR3 totals 14 residues. The V gene lost 4 bases and the J gene lost 2 bases, with 11 bases spanning the gap. The CDR3 DNA sequence: TGTGCCAGCAGTTCAGGGCCACTAAACACTGAAGCTTTCTTT. This encodes CASSSGPLNTEAFF. Full variable domain (remainder filled in from reference TRBV28 and TRBJ1-1): DVKVTQSSRYLVKRTGEKVFLECVQDMDHENMFWYRQDPGLGLRLIYFSYDVKMKEKGDIPEGYSVSREKKERFSLILESASTNQTSMYLCASSSGPLNTEAFFGQGTRLTVV.

The CDR3 nucleotides read TGTGCCAGCAGCTTAACTAGCGGGAGTCTCACCGGGGAGCTGTTTTTT. It translates to CASSLTSGSLTGELFF. The chain links TRBV9 to TRBJ2-2; 11 positions agree with TRBD2. The CDR3 is 16 residues long. V was clipped by 4 bases and J by 4 bases; unmatched bases: 6. CDR1 SGDLS and CDR2 YYNGEE come from the germline V gene.

The table lists this clone with a few counts. The rearrangement uses TRBV5-1 and TRBJ1-2, with TRBD1 matching 9 bases. V shed 2 bases, J shed 6 bases, and the junction held 8 bases outside the gene matches. CDR1 and CDR2 (germline): SGHRS, YFSETQ. The CDR3 consists of 15 residues. The CDR3 DNA reads as TGCGCCAGCAGCTTACAGGGGGCGACCTTCAATGGCTACACCTTC. It yields the protein CASSLQGATFNGYTF.

The chain links TRBV27 to TRBJ2-5, with D unclear. Germline V gene data show CDR1 as MNHEY and CDR2 as SMNVEV (reference sequence). The CDR3 length is 15 residues. V was shortened by 6 bases and J by 2 bases, with 16 bases between the two germline ends. In DNA, the CDR3 is TGTGCCAGCAGAACGAGACGCGCGCTTCAAGAGACCCAGTACTTC. Its protein product is CASRTRRALQETQYF.

The chain combines TRBV5-1 with TRBJ2-5; 8 positions agree with TRBD1. The germline V gene has CDR1 SGHRS and CDR2 YFSETQ. The ends lost 4 bases at V and 4 bases at J; junction bases unmatched: 6. The CDR3 consists of 14 residues. This chain's CDR3 is CASSPGTGGETQYF. The CDR3 DNA follows: TGCGCCAGCAGCCCCGGGACAGGTGGAGAGACCCAGTACTTC. Using reference TRBV5-1 and TRBJ2-5 for the parts outside the CDR3, the full variable domain is KAGVTQTPRYLIKTRGQQVTLSCSPISGHRSVSWYQQTPGQGLQFLFEYFSETQRNKGNFPGRFSGRQFSNSRSEMNVSTLELGDSALYLCASSPGTGGETQYFGPGTRLLVL.

This chain connects TRBV4-2 to TRBJ1-2; 7 nucleotides agree with TRBD1. Germline CDR1 is LGHNA and CDR2 is YNFKEQ. The CDR3 spans 14 residues. Trimming at V came to 3 bases and at J to 8 bases, leaving 9 bases not matched to a gene. The DNA of the CDR3 is TGTGCCAGCAGCCATATTCAGGGGGATAGGGGCTACACCTTC. Amino acid sequence: CASSHIQGDRGYTF.

In nucleotides, the CDR3 is TGTGCCAGTAGTATTCGTGGGACAGAGGCCTACGAGCAGTACTTC. It yields the protein CASSIRGTEAYEQYF. The gene calls are TRBV19 and TRBJ2-7; 7 bases are shared with TRBD1. Per germline, CDR1 LNHDA and CDR2 SQIVND (reference sequence). The CDR3 is 15 amino acids. V shed 3 bases and J 2 bases; nucleotides not matched to a gene: 7.

A remark on this clone: The DNA is omitted, as the CDR3 cannot be located on it reliably, and the CDR3 follows TCRdb's listing. J is TRBJ1-2 and V is TRBV6-5; the D call TRBD1 from the table was never checked on the DNA. Germline-derived CDR1 and CDR2 are MNHEY and SVGAGI. From its first to its last residue, the CDR3 has 12 amino acids. CDR3 sequence reads: CASSTSGQVYTF.

This chain joins TRBV7-6 and TRBJ2-7; D ambiguous. The CDR3 consists of 11 residues. Trimming left V 3 bases short and J 0 bases short, with 0 bases between. In germline, CDR1 is SGHVS, CDR2 FNYEAQ. CDR3 in DNA: TGTGCCAGCAGCTTCTCCTACGAGCAGTACTTC. Its translation: CASSFSYEQYF.

On this clone: This CDR3 is also generated by other DNA sequences in the sample. The gene calls are TRBV9 and TRBJ2-3; maybe TRBD2 (7 bases). Germline V gene lookup returns CDR1 SGDLS and CDR2 YYNGEE. The germline V and J ends were trimmed by 0 bases and 3 bases, with 8 bases remaining between them. There are 14 residues in the CDR3. The CDR3 DNA reads as TGTGCCAGCAGCGTAGAGGGGGGGACAGATACGCAGTATTTT. This codes for CASSVEGGTDTQYF.

The J gene is TRBJ1-6, the V gene TRBV27; TRBD1 matches 8 bases. Germline V gene data show CDR1 as MNHEY and CDR2 as SMNVEV (reference sequence). The CDR3 runs to 17 residues. The J segment lost 9 bases and the V segment lost 4 bases, leaving 14 bases of the junction unmatched. CDR3 protein: CASSSSGGRGVRSPLHF. CDR3 sequence (DNA): TGTGCCAGCAGTTCATCAGGGGGCCGGGGAGTGCGTTCACCCCTCCACTTT.

The J gene is TRBJ1-1, the V gene TRBV20-1, with a tentative D call TRBD1 (6 bases). The V gene's germline CDR1 is DFQATT and CDR2 SNEGSKA (reference sequence). Deletions cut 3 bases from V and 0 bases from J, with 11 bases between. This CDR3 spans 14 amino acids. The CDR3 DNA reads TGCAGTGCTAGTTTAGGGGGGATGAACACTGAAGCTTTCTTT. It translates to CSASLGGMNTEAFF.

The rearrangement uses TRBV6-1 and TRBJ1-2; 7 nucleotides agree with TRBD1. V gave up 3 bases and J gave up 4 bases; unmatched junction bases: 5. The CDR3 loop spans 14 amino acids. The germline V gene has CDR1 MNHNS and CDR2 SASEGT. CDR3 DNA: TGTGCCAGCAGTGACAGGGGGTATGGCTATGGCTACACCTTC. It encodes CASSDRGYGYGYTF.

The gene calls are TRBV28 and TRBJ2-1; D is perhaps TRBD2 (5 bases). The CDR3 length is 16 residues. The V and J ends lost 5 bases and 10 bases respectively, with 24 bases between them. Germline V gene data show CDR1 as MDHEN and CDR2 as SYDVKM. CDR3 sequence (DNA): TGTGCCAGCAGTACAAAACTAGGATTTGGAGTAAGAGAGCAGTTCTTC. Amino acid sequence: CASSTKLGFGVREQFF.

V and J are TRBV20-1 and TRBJ1-2, with D unresolved. Germline CDR1 is DFQATT and CDR2 is SNEGSKA (reference sequence). The length of the CDR3 is 11 residues. V was clipped by 6 bases and J by 2 bases, with 7 bases between them. The CDR3: CSAYTNYGYTF. The CDR3 bases are TGCAGTGCATACACGAACTATGGCTACACCTTC.

This chain links TRBV5-4 with TRBJ2-3, with D uncertain. Trimming stripped 4 bases from V and 1 base from J, with 13 bases between. The CDR3 is made up of 15 amino acids. Germline CDR1 and CDR2: SGHNT and YYREEE (reference sequence). The CDR3 spells CASSPAWSGTDTQYF. In DNA form, the CDR3 reads TGTGCCAGCAGCCCGGCTTGGTCGGGCACAGATACGCAGTATTTT.